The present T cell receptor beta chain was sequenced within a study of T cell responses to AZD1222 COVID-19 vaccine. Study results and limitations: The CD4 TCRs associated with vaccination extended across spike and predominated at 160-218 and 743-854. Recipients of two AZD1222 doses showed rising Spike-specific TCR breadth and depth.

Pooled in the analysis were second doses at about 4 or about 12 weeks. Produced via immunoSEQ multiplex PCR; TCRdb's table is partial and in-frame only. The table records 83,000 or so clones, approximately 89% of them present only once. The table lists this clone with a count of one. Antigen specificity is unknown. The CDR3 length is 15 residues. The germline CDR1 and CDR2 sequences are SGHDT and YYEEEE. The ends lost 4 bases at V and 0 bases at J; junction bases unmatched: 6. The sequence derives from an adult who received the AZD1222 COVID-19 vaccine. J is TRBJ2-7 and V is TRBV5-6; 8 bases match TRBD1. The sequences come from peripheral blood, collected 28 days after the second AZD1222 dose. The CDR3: CASSQPGQDSYEQYF. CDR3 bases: TGTGCCAGCAGCCAGCCGGGACAGGACTCCTACGAGCAGTACTTC. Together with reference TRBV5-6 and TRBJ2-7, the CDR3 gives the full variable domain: DAGVTQSPTHLIKTRGQQVTLRCSPKSGHDTVSWYQQALGQGPQFIFQYYEEEERQRGNFPDRFSGHQFPNYSSELNVNALLLGDSALYLCASSQPGQDSYEQYFGPGTRLTVT.